This T cell receptor beta chain is drawn from a study of blood T cell repertoires in COVID-19. Here immunoSEQ multiplex PCR was the method, and the copy in TCRdb shows in-frame clones only, minus some. The sample includes more than 150,000 clones, almost 80% of them seen just once. V lost 4 bases and J 0 bases, leaving 4 bases between the germline ends. This CDR3 is 12 amino acids long. Germline values: CDR1 MDHEN, CDR2 SYDVKM. This receptor was obtained from a man in his 60s with active or convalescent COVID-19. The material sequenced was peripheral blood. The genes are TRBV28 and TRBJ2-7; D is uncertain. The chain's CDR3 is CASSSDSYEQYF. CDR3 coding DNA: TGTGCCAGCAGTTCAGACTCCTACGAGCAGTACTTC.